This TCR beta chain came from a study of beta chain features in type 1 diabetes. Across the whole study: Taken together, all samples contributed approximately 110,000,000 examined sorted cells. Overall study results and limits: Moderate yet significant TCRB CDR3 shortening was seen in Type 1 diabetes patients in all four CD4+ subsets. Sequencing the cDNA could make cells with high TCR expression show up more than they should. Resolution of whether HLA type affects TCRB rearrangement was not achieved here. Junctions at VDJ sites from type 1 diabetes patients had fewer insertions and more deletions.

Since all of the isolated RNA was reverse transcribed, expressed TCRB transcripts were what got sequenced. TCRdb's copy holds only in-frame clones and misses some; the assay was immunoSEQ multiplex PCR. The data contain approximately 150,000 clones, about 13% of them singletons. V was cut by 1 base and J by 3 bases, with 9 bases left in between. Germline CDR1 LNHNV, CDR2 YYDKDF (reference sequence). The CDR3 runs 14 residues. For this clone: Its matching antigen is unknown.

The TCR originated in a young man with type 1 diabetes. The material sequenced was central memory CD4+ T cells from blood. The V call is TRBV15, the J call TRBJ1-1; D gene uncertain. The DNA of the CDR3 is TGTGCCACCAGCAGAGCCCGGATCGACACTGAAGCTTTCTTT. It yields the protein CATSRARIDTEAFF.